This T cell receptor beta chain was documented in a study of T cells in localized non-small cell lung cancer. Study outcomes and limitations: The study detected a median about 57 of the top 100 tumor clones in adjacent lung. Analysis by sequencing included only one tumor region, so heterogeneity remains possible. The study found T cell clonality highest in uninvolved adjacent lung, above tumor.

Remarks on this clone: Antigen unknown.

Libraries were prepared by immunoSEQ multiplex PCR; TCRdb keeps only in-frame clonotypes and omits some of them. The sample has about 12,000 clones; about four fifths are singletons. V lost 3 bases and J 5 bases, leaving 14 bases between the germline ends. From germline, CDR1 is MNHEY and CDR2 SVGAGI. There are 14 residues in the CDR3. The rearrangement uses TRBV6-5 and TRBJ2-7; TRBD1 is a possible D gene (5 bases). The source material was peripheral blood, sampled before any cancer treatment. This TCR derives from a male donor aged 60 or older with stage I squamous cell lung carcinoma. CDR3 amino acids: CASSYRGLPNEQYF. The CDR3 DNA follows: TGTGCCAGCAGTTATAGGGGCCTCCCCAACGAGCAGTACTTC.